This T cell receptor (beta chain) emerged from a study of CD8 T cells in ankylosing spondylitis. Findings and limits, study-wide: Reports of some motif variants in reactive arthritis synovial fluid and blood predate this one. A CD8+ phenotype characterized the disease-linked clones, which were relatively rare in peripheral blood. Made up of 7 to 9 highly homologous variants, a TCR beta motif appeared characteristic of ankylosing spondylitis blood.

CDR1 is DFQATT and CDR2 is SNEGSKA in the germline V gene (reference sequence). This CDR3 is built from 12 residues. Each TCR beta library was made by quantitative 5'-RACE that incorporated molecular barcodes. TCRdb analysed the 5' RACE reads with MiXCR anew, one entry per CDR3 protein. Counted here are some 220,000 distinct CDR3 sequences, under 8.5% occurring once; the ten biggest clones make up around 4.8%. This clonotype was counted ten times or more. Its antigen is still unknown. The chain is built from TRBV20-1 and TRBJ2-1; D unresolved. The source material was blood, either unsorted or a sorted T cell fraction (not recorded which). The TCR originated in a female donor with ankylosing spondylitis or in good health (not recorded which). The CDR3 sequence: CSAPKVPAGQFF. DNA for the CDR3: TGCAGCGCCCCCAAGGTTCCAGCCGGACAGTTCTTC.